These 24 T cell receptor beta chains were all obtained from the same sample, sequenced in a study of vaccination effects on CD4 cells after COVID-19. Cultured cells yielded isolated CD4+ T cells after around 9 days. BNT162b2 vaccine or mRNA-1273 vaccine was given to participants in two doses. These receptors' targets are unknown. Profiling relied on immunoSEQ multiplex PCR, and the TCRdb table lists in-frame clones only, not all of them. The data contain about 45,000 clones, roughly two thirds of them singletons. The material sequenced was CD4+ T cells from PBMCs cultured without peptide, taken after COVID-19 vaccination. These receptors all stem from a human donor who received a COVID-19 vaccine.

This chain links TRBV6-5 with TRBJ1-1; D is unresolved. Germline V gives CDR1 MNHEY, CDR2 SVGAGI. Trimming pared 2 bases from V and 4 bases from J, leaving 14 bases between. This CDR3 has 15 amino acids. The CDR3 DNA is TGTGCCAGCAGTTACGGTCAAGGAATGAGCACTGAAGCTTTCTTT. Translation: CASSYGQGMSTEAFF.

The CDR3: CASSPYSGTDLSGYTF. As DNA, the CDR3 is TGTGCCAGCAGCCCCTACTCCGGGACCGACCTTTCCGGCTACACCTTC. This sequence joins TRBV3-1 (or the pseudogene TRBV3-2) and TRBJ1-2, with D tentatively TRBD1 (5 bases). Trimming removed 4 bases from V and 8 bases from J, with 23 bases in between. The CDR3 contains 16 residues. Germline CDR1 and CDR2: LGHDT and YNNKEL (reference sequence).

The chain combines TRBV11-2 with TRBJ2-1; 9 nucleotides align to TRBD2. The ends lost 5 bases at V and 3 bases at J; junction bases unmatched: 11. Germline V gene lookup returns CDR1 SGHAT and CDR2 FQNNGV. The CDR3 extends over 17 amino acids. CDR3 DNA: TGTGCCAGCAGCCCTAGGGCTAGCGGGACCGTCTACAATGAGCAGTTCTTC. Translating gives CASSPRASGTVYNEQFF.

The CDR3 region has the DNA TGTGCCAGCAGTGAAGACAGGGTCTCCTATAATTCACCCCTCCACTTT. Translating gives CASSEDRVSYNSPLHF. The genes are TRBV6-1 and TRBJ1-6, with TRBD1 as a possible D gene (6 bases). Germline CDR1 and CDR2: MNHNS and SASEGT. The length of the CDR3 is 16 residues. The V gene lost 1 base and the J gene lost 0 bases, with 7 bases spanning the gap.

CDR3 coding DNA: TGTGCCACCAGCCGCGACGTCACCGGGGAGCTGTTTTTT. Its protein product is CATSRDVTGELFF. This chain links TRBV24-1 with TRBJ2-2; D unresolved. V lost 7 bases and J 4 bases, leaving 9 bases between the germline ends. CDR1 and CDR2 from the germline V gene are KGHDR and SFDVKD. CDR3 length: 13 residues.

The chain combines TRBV2 with TRBJ2-1, with TRBD1 as a possible D gene (6 bases). CDR1 SNHLY and CDR2 FYNNEI come from the germline V gene. The CDR3 runs 12 residues. Deletions cut 3 bases from V and 9 bases from J, with 9 bases between. The CDR3: CASSEGTIEQFF. In nucleotides, the CDR3 is TGTGCCAGCAGTGAGGGGACAATTGAGCAGTTCTTC. Based on the CDR3 plus reference TRBV2 and TRBJ2-1, the full variable domain is EPEVTQTPSHQVTQMGQEVILRCVPISNHLYFYWYRQILGQKVEFLVSFYNNEISEKSEIFDDQFSVERPDGSNFTLKIRSTKLEDSAMYFCASSEGTIEQFFGPGTRLTVL.

V is TRBV5-1 and J is TRBJ1-5; maybe TRBD1 (5 bases). This CDR3 region has 15 residues. V lost 0 bases, J lost 1 base, and 8 bases lay in between. The V gene's germline CDR1 is SGHRS and CDR2 YFSETQ. CDR3 residues: CASSLGQGSNQPQHF. The CDR3 DNA reads TGCGCCAGCAGCTTGGGCCAGGGAAGCAATCAGCCCCAGCATTTT.

This clone is deemed medium-sized (0.01 to 0.1%). The chain carries TRBV4-1 and TRBJ1-1, with D unresolved. Trimming stripped 1 base from V and 4 bases from J, with 16 bases between. Germline CDR1 is MGHRA and CDR2 is YSYEKL. The CDR3 is 16 residues long. This chain's CDR3 is CASSQASVQMGTEAFF. As DNA, the CDR3 is TGCGCCAGCAGCCAAGCCTCGGTACAAATGGGCACTGAAGCTTTCTTT.

This clone appeared once. The gene calls are TRBV11-2 and TRBJ1-2; maybe TRBD1 (6 bases). The CDR3 extends over 14 amino acids. With 1 base removed from V and 7 bases from J, the gap between germline ends came to 13 bases. CDR1 and CDR2 from the germline V gene are SGHAT and FQNNGV. CDR3 in amino acids: CASSLVSGAIGYTF. The CDR3 nucleotides read TGTGCCAGCAGCTTAGTCTCGGGGGCAATTGGCTACACCTTC.

This clone was found a few times. The chain carries TRBV5-4 and TRBJ2-2; no clear D gene. Germline assignment: CDR1 SGHNT and CDR2 YYREEE (reference sequence). CDR3 length: 15 residues. The ends were cut back, 4 bases at V and 5 bases at J, with 15 bases in the middle. CDR3 protein: CASSRSLGWTGELFF. DNA of the CDR3: TGTGCCAGCAGCCGGTCCTTGGGTTGGACCGGGGAGCTGTTTTTT.

The chain is built from TRBV7-9 and TRBJ1-1; 7 positions agree with TRBD1. Per germline, CDR1 SEHNR and CDR2 FQNEAQ (reference sequence). The CDR3 extends over 14 amino acids. V was pared by 4 bases and J by 5 bases, with 7 bases of the junction left unmatched. The CDR3 spells CASSSQGGLTEAFF. CDR3 sequence (DNA): TGTGCCAGCAGCTCCCAGGGGGGGTTAACTGAAGCTTTCTTT. Full variable domain (rest looked up from reference TRBV7-9 and TRBJ1-1): DTGVSQNPRHKITKRGQNVTFRCDPISEHNRLYWYRQTLGQGPEFLTYFQNEAQLEKSRLLSDRFSAERPKGSFSTLEIQRTEQGDSAMYLCASSSQGGLTEAFFGQGTRLTVV.

The chain employs TRBV3-1 (or the pseudogene TRBV3-2) and TRBJ2-7; unclear D gene. V lost 0 bases and J 4 bases, leaving 10 bases between the germline ends. CDR1 is LGHDT, CDR2 YNNKEL, per germline (reference sequence). The CDR3 runs to 14 residues. The CDR3 region has the DNA TGTGCCAGCAGCCAAGATGGCGGCAGGTACGAGCAGTACTTC. It is translated as CASSQDGGRYEQYF.

The CDR3 DNA reads TGTGCCAGTAGTAGAGGAGGGAGCACAGATACGCAGTATTTT. It encodes CASSRGGSTDTQYF. The J gene is TRBJ2-3, the V gene TRBV19, with D perhaps TRBD2 (6 bases). V was clipped by 4 bases and J by 0 bases, with 8 bases between them. CDR3 size: 14 residues. Per the germline V gene, CDR1 is LNHDA and CDR2 is SQIVND (reference sequence).

J is TRBJ1-2 and V is TRBV19; 7 nucleotides align to TRBD1. CDR3 size: 14 residues. V lost 3 bases and J lost 8; bases outside the gene matches: 9. The V gene's germline CDR1 is LNHDA and CDR2 SQIVND (reference sequence). In DNA form, the CDR3 reads TGTGCCAGTAGTATTGGAGGGGGCATCGGGGGCTACACCTTC. Translated, it gives CASSIGGGIGGYTF.

The chain carries TRBV6-4 and TRBJ1-2; 9 nucleotides match TRBD1. CDR1 and CDR2 (germline): MRHNA, SNTAGT. The CDR3 is made up of 14 amino acids. V trimming: 3 bases; J trimming: 8 bases; junction bases outside the gene matches: 7. The CDR3 nucleotides read TGTGCCAGCAGTGAAGGTGCTGGACAGGGGGGCTACACCTTC. Encoded protein: CASSEGAGQGGYTF.

The chain combines TRBV6-4 with TRBJ2-3, with D unclear. Trimming took off 0 bases at V and 2 bases at J, with 3 bases between the two ends. CDR3 length: 13 amino acids. Germline CDR1 and CDR2: MRHNA and SNTAGT. CDR3 residues: CASSDSNTDTQYF. The CDR3 coding sequence is TGTGCCAGCAGTGACTCTAACACAGATACGCAGTATTTT.

The rearrangement uses TRBV27 and TRBJ1-1; no clear D. CDR1 MNHEY and CDR2 SMNVEV come from the germline V gene (reference sequence). This CDR3 comprises 12 residues. V was cut by 8 bases and J by 5 bases, with 12 bases left in between. CDR3 bases: TGTGCCAGCTCCAAGGAAGGGACTGAAGCTTTCTTT. Encoded protein: CASSKEGTEAFF.

The chain uses TRBV18 and TRBJ2-7; 8 nucleotides agree with TRBD1. This CDR3 spans 14 amino acids. Germline values: CDR1 KGHSH, CDR2 LQKENI. V dropped 2 bases and J dropped 2; count of bases not matched to a gene: 2. The CDR3 is CASSPGQGAYEQYF. As DNA, the CDR3 is TGTGCCAGCTCACCAGGACAGGGAGCCTACGAGCAGTACTTC.

The chain links TRBV2 to TRBJ2-6; TRBD1 might be the D (5 bases). Per the germline V gene, CDR1 is SNHLY and CDR2 is FYNNEI. The CDR3 runs 15 residues. Trimming took off 4 bases at V and 2 bases at J, with 9 bases between the two ends. The CDR3 region is CASSVRVAGANVLTF. CDR3 nucleotides: TGTGCCAGCAGTGTCAGGGTTGCTGGGGCCAACGTCCTGACTTTC.

The chain has TRBV19 and TRBJ1-6, with TRBD1 identical over 8 bases. Germline loops: CDR1 LNHDA, CDR2 SQIVND (reference sequence). The V and J ends lost 3 bases and 7 bases, in that order; junction bases with no gene match: 8. This CDR3 is built from 16 residues. Here the CDR3 reads CASSMDREGWNSPLHF. For the CDR3, the DNA is TGTGCCAGTAGTATGGACAGGGAAGGTTGGAATTCACCCCTCCACTTT. Complete variable domain (other parts from reference TRBV19 and TRBJ1-6): DGGITQSPKYLFRKEGQNVTLSCEQNLNHDAMYWYRQDPGQGLRLIYYSQIVNDFQKGDIAEGYSVSREKKESFPLTVTSAQKNPTAFYLCASSMDREGWNSPLHFGNGTRLTVT.

V is TRBV4-2 and J is TRBJ2-3; D may be TRBD1 (7 bases). Trimming removed 0 bases at V and 9 bases at J, with 25 bases between. Germline CDR1 reads LGHNA; CDR2 reads YNFKEQ. CDR3 length: 18 amino acids. The CDR3 DNA is TGTGCCAGCAGCCAAGATAGGGGGCTGGAGGTCCAGGGGGGAACGCAGTATTTT. It codes for CASSQDRGLEVQGGTQYF.

The V and J genes are TRBV14 and TRBJ2-2, with D possibly matching TRBD1 (6 bases). Trimming removed 2 bases from V and 5 bases from J, with 15 bases in between. CDR1 is SGHDN and CDR2 is FVKESK in the germline V gene. The CDR3 contains 16 residues. The CDR3 region is CASSQFNRVSTGELFF. Written as DNA, the CDR3 is TGTGCCAGCAGCCAATTCAACAGGGTTTCTACCGGGGAGCTGTTTTTT.

The V call is TRBV5-1, the J call TRBJ2-1; D gene uncertain. Trimming removed 0 bases from V and 7 bases from J, with 14 bases in between. The CDR3 runs 15 residues. CDR1 is SGHRS, CDR2 YFSETQ, per germline. The CDR3 sequence is CASSLGRFSPNEQFF. CDR3 DNA: TGCGCCAGCAGCTTGGGCCGCTTTAGCCCAAATGAGCAGTTCTTC.

V and J are TRBV5-1 and TRBJ2-3; 11 bases map to TRBD2. The ends lost 4 bases at V and 5 bases at J; junction bases unmatched: 12. Per germline, CDR1 SGHRS and CDR2 YFSETQ. The CDR3 runs to 17 residues. The CDR3 DNA reads TGCGCCAGCAGCACCGTTCAGACTAGCGGGGTACAAGATACGCAGTATTTT. Translated: CASSTVQTSGVQDTQYF.